This entry features one TCR beta chain sequence. TCRdb re-called the 5' RACE reads; every CDR3 protein appears as one record, without DNA. The sample includes around 100,000 distinct CDR3 sequences. This specimen comes from a study of T cells expressing NK-cell markers. The germline V gene has CDR1 SSHAT and CDR2 FNYEAQ (reference sequence). The CDR3 has 13 amino acids. The V call is TRBV7-7, the J call TRBJ2-1; the TRBD2 assignment by TCRdb is unverifiable without DNA. The TCR was taken from a woman between 18 and 70 years old in good health. Sequenced material: blood T cells: a sorted CD56 or NKG2C T cell subset, CD4+ or CD8+ T cells, or bulk PBMC T cells (not recorded which). The CDR3: CASSSGVNNEQFF.